The TCR beta chain under discussion was sequenced for a study of blood T cell repertoires in COVID-19. Overall study: The origin of the acute and convalescent COVID-19 samples was the United States, Italy and Spain. T cells, B-cell-depleted T cells, or PBMCs provided the cDNA or gDNA that served as material.

In the authors' workflow: Estimates of nucleated cell counts were drawn from the amplification of reference gene primers. TCRdb keeps only in-frame clones here, not all; method: immunoSEQ multiplex PCR. The DNA was the basis for D and trimming; V, J and clone size are from that table. The repertoire has some 100,000 clones, almost 90% of them found once; the top ten carry 7.5% to 9.5%. Trimming took 3 bases from V and 8 from J, leaving 5 bases between them. The CDR3 consists of 10 residues. Germline V gene data show CDR1 as SQVTM and CDR2 as ANQGSEA. The gene calls are TRBV29-1 and TRBJ2-4; D is ambiguous. The sample taken for sequencing was peripheral blood. The TCR was taken from a woman aged 70-85 years with acute or convalescent COVID-19. CDR3 nucleotide sequence: TGCAGCGTTGACGCGGACATTCAGTACTTC. Translated, it gives CSVDADIQYF.